Presented here are 12 T cell receptor beta chains from one specimen sequenced in a study of response to subunit inactivated influenza vaccine. TCRdb re-called the RT-PCR reads through MiXCR, storing one row per CDR3 protein. Of more than 500,000 distinct CDR3 sequences in the sample, approximately 11% were seen once. This sample also appeared in a second study, on T cells expressing NK-cell markers. From that report: 5'RACE template switching with UMIs generated TCR beta cDNA.

The source material was PBMCs from blood, sampled on the day of vaccination. The source is a man aged 45 to 65 who received an inactivated influenza vaccine.

This clonotype was seen a few times. The chain links TRBV3-1 to TRBJ2-3; D is undetermined. V gave up 1 base and J gave up 7 bases, with 6 bases separating them. CDR1 is LGHDT, CDR2 YNNKEL, per germline (reference sequence). The CDR3 contains 12 residues. The CDR3 protein is CASSQVGYTQYF. CDR3 bases: TGTGCCAGCAGCCAAGTCGGCTATACGCAGTATTTT.

This clonotype came up a few times. The chain employs TRBV2 and TRBJ2-7; D tentatively fits TRBD1 or TRBD2 (5 bases each). The CDR3 spans 13 residues. The V end was cut by 8 bases, the J end by 2 bases, with 13 bases between. Germline loops: CDR1 SNHLY, CDR2 FYNNEI. CDR3 DNA: TGTGCCAGCCACACGGGGCGTCCCTACGAGCAGTACTTC. This sequence encodes CASHTGRPYEQYF.

In its sample, this clonotype was seen a few times. V gene TRBV5-1 combines with J gene TRBJ1-1; no reliable D call. Germline V CDR1 and CDR2: SGHRS, YFSETQ. The CDR3 runs 15 residues. V lost 0 bases and J lost 0, with 9 bases in between. For the CDR3, the DNA is TGCGCCAGCAGCTTGGATCAGATGATGAACACTGAAGCTTTCTTT. This translates into CASSLDQMMNTEAFF.

The chain combines TRBV6-2 or TRBV6-3 with TRBJ2-7; TRBD2 agrees at 9 bases. This CDR3 has 15 residues. The germline V gene encodes CDR1 MNHEY and CDR2 SVGEGT. With 8 bases clipped from V and 0 bases from J, the junction kept 8 bases outside the gene matches. The CDR3 is CASLATSGNSYEQYF. In nucleotides, the CDR3 is TGTGCCAGCCTCGCGACTAGCGGAAACTCCTACGAGCAGTACTTC.

This clonotype turned up a few times. The rearrangement links TRBV12-3 or TRBV12-4 to TRBJ2-2; 7 nucleotides line up with TRBD2. Trimming at V came to 6 bases and at J to 0 bases, leaving 10 bases not matched to a gene. The CDR3 covers 17 residues. The CDR3 coding sequence is TGTGCCAGCAGAGGAGCCCAGCGGGGTTCGAACACCGGGGAGCTGTTTTTT. Protein product: CASRGAQRGSNTGELFF.

The table lists this clonotype with a few counts. The V and J genes are TRBV28 and TRBJ1-2, with 11 bases aligning to TRBD1. In germline, CDR1 is MDHEN, CDR2 SYDVKM. V lost 6 bases, J lost 1 base, and 4 bases stayed unmatched. The CDR3 loop spans 15 amino acids. CDR3 sequence (DNA): TGTGCCAGCAGGACCGGGACAGGGGGTAACTATGGCTACACCTTC. Its translation is CASRTGTGGNYGYTF.

This clonotype was observed a few times. A read error may account for a junction end that differs from germline. The rearrangement joins TRBV7-2 to TRBJ2-5; TRBD2 matches 8 bases. Germline values: CDR1 SGHTA, CDR2 FQGNSA. This CDR3 region has 15 residues. CDR3 bases: TGTGCCAGCAGCCTAGCGGCGGGGGGTGGAGAGACCCAGTACTTC. Translating gives CASSLAAGGGETQYF.

This clonotype was seen many times. This chain joins TRBV3-1 and TRBJ2-1, with D possibly matching TRBD2 (6 bases). V lost 1 base and J lost 0, with 13 bases in between. The germline CDR1 and CDR2 sequences are LGHDT and YNNKEL (reference sequence). The CDR3 has 17 amino acids. The CDR3 bases are TGTGCCAGCAGCCAAGCGGGGCGGACTACCTCCTACAATGAGCAGTTCTTC. This gives the protein CASSQAGRTTSYNEQFF.

This clonotype was recorded a few times. The V gene is TRBV5-1, the J gene TRBJ1-5; possible D gene TRBD1, 5 bases. Germline CDR1 and CDR2: SGHRS and YFSETQ. V was trimmed by 4 bases and J by 7 bases, leaving 18 bases between them. The CDR3 extends over 15 amino acids. CDR3 region: CASSESPAGQQPQHF. CDR3 in DNA: TGCGCCAGCAGCGAGAGCCCGGCAGGGCAGCAGCCCCAGCATTTT.

This clonotype was detected only a few times. The chain joins TRBV5-1 to TRBJ2-7; 8 bases map to TRBD1. This CDR3 has 15 residues. Germline assignment: CDR1 SGHRS and CDR2 YFSETQ. The trim removed 4 bases at V and 0 bases at J, leaving 6 bases unmatched. The CDR3 DNA reads TGCGCCAGCAGCCGCGGACAGGGACACTCCTACGAGCAGTACTTC. Amino acid sequence: CASSRGQGHSYEQYF.

V gene TRBV4-3 combines with J gene TRBJ2-1, with D maybe TRBD1 (6 bases). V lost 2 bases and J lost 7, with 12 bases in between. The CDR3 length is 14 residues. Germline CDR1 reads LGHNA; CDR2 reads YSLEER. The chain's CDR3 is CASSQPSGENEQFF. DNA for the CDR3: TGCGCCAGCAGCCAACCATCAGGGGAGAATGAGCAGTTCTTC.

This clonotype was counted at least ten times. The genes are TRBV12-3 or TRBV12-4 and TRBJ2-7, with D possibly TRBD2 on 5 matching bases. V dropped 4 bases and J dropped 2 bases, with 9 bases sitting between them. This CDR3 has 13 amino acids. CDR3 sequence (DNA): TGTGCCAGCAGTTCCGCGGGTCCCTACGAGCAGTACTTC. This codes for CASSSAGPYEQYF.